Listed below are T cell receptor beta chains from one sample, sequenced in a study of blood T cell repertoires in COVID-19. The assay was immunoSEQ multiplex PCR, and TCRdb's table has in-frame clones only and misses some. The sample lists under 200,000 clones, more than 75% seen once, with around 5.8% in the top ten. The sequencing input was peripheral blood. These receptors all stem from a man aged 35-49 years with active or convalescent COVID-19. The CDR3 runs from the conserved cysteine through the conserved F or W. A D gene is named only where the DNA matches it firmly. Part of the rows lack a size; the others show once, few, many or a class for expanded clones.

cdr3_nt | cdr3_aa | d_call | j_call | v_call | clone_size
TGTGCCAGCAGCTCTCAGGGGACCTACTTCTACAATGAGCAGTTCTTC | CASSSQGTYFYNEQFF | . | TRBJ2-1 | TRBV5-4 | .
TGCGCCAGCAGCTTGCTACCTCCGGGACAGGGTGCGTTGAACACTGAAGCTTTCTTT | CASSLLPPGQGALNTEAFF | TRBD1 | TRBJ1-1 | TRBV5-1 | once
TGTGCCACCAGTGGGGGCCAGGGGAAAAGTTCAGATACGCAGTATTTT | CATSGGQGKSSDTQYF | . | TRBJ2-3 | TRBV24-1 | .
TGTGCCAGCCCGGGAGTGGGAGTCTCCGGGGAGCTGTTTTTT | CASPGVGVSGELFF | . | TRBJ2-2 | TRBV7-8 | once
TGTGCCAGCAGCGCCGGACGGACAGGGTTTTTTTCTTCACCCCTCCACTTT | CASSAGRTGFFSSPLHF | TRBD1 | TRBJ1-6 | TRBV9 | .
TGTGCCACCAGCAGAGACGGCAGGGGTGATGAAAAACTGTTTTTT | CATSRDGRGDEKLFF | . | TRBJ1-4 | TRBV15 | few
TGTGCCACCCTCAGGGTTGGCACTGAAGCTTTCTTT | CATLRVGTEAFF | . | TRBJ1-1 | TRBV28 | .
TGTGCCAGCAGTCACGGTGGGGCAGGGGGTAGCAATGAGCAGTTCTTC | CASSHGGAGGSNEQFF | TRBD1 | TRBJ2-1 | TRBV7-2 | .
TGCAGCGTTGAAGGGGGCAGTTACTACGAGCAGTACTTC | CSVEGGSYYEQYF | . | TRBJ2-7 | TRBV29-1 | large
TGTGCCAGTAGTGCGGGACAGGCTAACTATGGCTACACCTTC | CASSAGQANYGYTF | TRBD1 | TRBJ1-2 | TRBV19 | .
TGTGCCAGCACGCCCGGGGGGCGCTACGAGCAGTACTTC | CASTPGGRYEQYF | . | TRBJ2-7 | TRBV27 | .
TGTGCCAGCAGCGAGGACAGGGGGCTTGGTGAAAAACTGTTTTTT | CASSEDRGLGEKLFF | TRBD1 | TRBJ1-4 | TRBV7-2 | few
TGTGCCAGCAGCTTTAGATCTAGCACAGATACGCAGTATTTT | CASSFRSSTDTQYF | . | TRBJ2-3 | TRBV5-4 | .
TGTGCCAGCAGCCCCAGGGGTTCGAACACTGAAGCTTTCTTT | CASSPRGSNTEAFF | . | TRBJ1-1 | TRBV13 | .
TGTGCCATCAAGGCGGGGGGTGATCAGCCCCAGCATTTT | CAIKAGGDQPQHF | . | TRBJ1-5 | TRBV10-3 | .
TGTGCCAGCAGCTTGGCCCCGGAACTAGGGCCCCAGCATTTT | CASSLAPELGPQHF | . | TRBJ1-5 | TRBV5-4 | .
TGTGCCAGCAGTTACACCGCCGGGACAGGGGGTCATGAGCAGTTCTTC | CASSYTAGTGGHEQFF | TRBD1 | TRBJ2-1 | TRBV6-6 | .
TGTGCCAGCAGTTCCCCGGGGGGGGCCTACAACACTGAAGCTTTCTTT | CASSSPGGAYNTEAFF | . | TRBJ1-1 | TRBV28 | .
TGTGCCAGCAGTTACTCGACGGCGGGGAAAGAAAAACTGTTTTTT | CASSYSTAGKEKLFF | . | TRBJ1-4 | TRBV6-5 | .
TGCGCCAGCAGCCAAGATCTCGAGACAGGGTCTAATGAAAAACTGTTTTTT | CASSQDLETGSNEKLFF | TRBD1 | TRBJ1-4 | TRBV4-3 | .
TGTGCCAGCACATTGGGGGGGCGGTATGGCTACACCTTC | CASTLGGRYGYTF | . | TRBJ1-2 | TRBV12-3/TRBV12-4 | few
TGTGCCAGCGTACAGGGGGCTCTAACTAATGAAAAACTGTTTTTT | CASVQGALTNEKLFF | TRBD1 | TRBJ1-4 | TRBV2 | .
TGTGCCAGCAGCTCGGGGGAAAGGAATTCACCCCTCCACTTT | CASSSGERNSPLHF | . | TRBJ1-6 | TRBV7-8 | .
TGTGCCAGCAGTTTCACTAGCGGGGGATCCTACGAGCAGTACTTC | CASSFTSGGSYEQYF | TRBD2 | TRBJ2-7 | TRBV27 | .
TGTGCCAGCTCAGACAGGAAGTTATCCGAAAAACTGTTTTTT | CASSDRKLSEKLFF | . | TRBJ1-4 | TRBV18 | .
TGTGCCAGTAGCATAACAGGGAAGGGAAAGAACACTGAAGCTTTCTTT | CASSITGKGKNTEAFF | . | TRBJ1-1 | TRBV19 | few
TGTGCCAGCACTTCGGACAGGGGTCGATATGGCTACACCTTC | CASTSDRGRYGYTF | TRBD1 | TRBJ1-2 | TRBV6-5 | .
TGTGCCACCAGTGATACAGGGAAGTACGGCGGGGAGCTGTTTTTT | CATSDTGKYGGELFF | . | TRBJ2-2 | TRBV24-1 | .
TGTGCCAGCTCCAGGGGGCAGGATCAGCCCCAGCATTTT | CASSRGQDQPQHF | TRBD1 | TRBJ1-5 | TRBV7-9 | few
TGCGCCAGCAGCCCGGGACAGGGAACCTACGAGCAGTACTTC | CASSPGQGTYEQYF | TRBD1 | TRBJ2-7 | TRBV4-1 | .
TGTGCCAGCCTCTATTGCCACCCTCGCAGGCAGGGCTCAAATCAGCCCCAGCATTTT | CASLYCHPRRQGSNQPQHF | . | TRBJ1-5 | TRBV5-6 | .
TGTGCCAGCAGCTTAGCTCATAGCAATCAGCCCCAGCATTTT | CASSLAHSNQPQHF | . | TRBJ1-5 | TRBV7-2 | .
TGTGCCAGCAGTGCCGCCAAAGGGACAGGGGGAGCCACAGATACGCAGTATTTT | CASSAAKGTGGATDTQYF | TRBD1 | TRBJ2-3 | TRBV6-1 | .
TGTGCCAGCAGCCCCCGTGTGGACGGGGGGAACACCGGGGAGCTGTTTTTT | CASSPRVDGGNTGELFF | . | TRBJ2-2 | TRBV9 | .
TGTGCCAGCAGTGAAGCGAGAGCTCAGGGGGCACCCCTCCACTTT | CASSEARAQGAPLHF | TRBD1 | TRBJ1-6 | TRBV6-1 | .
TGTGCCAGTTCGTTTGTGACTAGCAATTTGTTCCCAGATACGCAGTATTTT | CASSFVTSNLFPDTQYF | TRBD2 | TRBJ2-3 | TRBV3-1/TRBV3-2 | once
TGTGCCTGGGGCGCCGGGACAGGGGTGAACACCGGGGAGCTGTTTTTT | CAWGAGTGVNTGELFF | TRBD1 | TRBJ2-2 | TRBV30 | .
TGCGCCAGCAGCCAAGACTTTCCAGATACGCAGTATTTT | CASSQDFPDTQYF | . | TRBJ2-3 | TRBV4-1 | .
TGCGCCAGCAGCCCCGAGGGGGAGATGAACACTGAAGCTTTCTTT | CASSPEGEMNTEAFF | . | TRBJ1-1 | TRBV5-1 | .
TGTGCCAGCAGTTTATCCCAGGGCAGTTGGGGCTACACCTTC | CASSLSQGSWGYTF | . | TRBJ1-2 | TRBV28 | .
TGTGCCAGCCGACGGAGGGGCGAGGAGACCCAGTACTTC | CASRRRGEETQYF | . | TRBJ2-5 | TRBV7-2 | .
TGTGCCAGCAGCGTAGGGGCAGGGGTTTCACCCCTCCACTTT | CASSVGAGVSPLHF | . | TRBJ1-6 | TRBV9 | .